Given below is one T cell receptor beta chain in context. Germline CDR1 reads MNHEY; CDR2 reads SVGAGI. This CDR3 contains 8 residues. V lost 11 bases, J lost 7 bases, and 5 bases lay in between. Definite or probable Susac syndrome was diagnosed using recently defined diagnostic criteria. The data belong to a study of CD8 T cells in Susac syndrome. Reverse transcription of roughly 0.5 to 1 ug RNA was performed with random hexamers. MiXCR, run by TCRdb on the immunoSEQ multiplex PCR reads, gives a single entry per CDR3 protein. The data contain tens of thousands of distinct CDR3 sequences, around 96% of them singletons.

The TCR comes from a human donor with Susac syndrome. Sequenced: CD8+ T cells from PBMCs. The J gene is TRBJ2-5, the V gene TRBV6-5; D is ambiguous. The CDR3 DNA reads as TGTGCCGTCGGGACCCAGTACTTC. It encodes CAVGTQYF.